Shown below are 3 T cell receptor beta chains from a single sample sequenced in a study of beta chain features in type 1 diabetes. General study findings and limits: All four CD4+ subsets from Type 1 diabetes patients carried moderately but significantly shorter TCRB CDR3s.

The authors reverse transcribed all of the isolated RNA, so sequencing captured expressed TCRB transcripts. This table comes from immunoSEQ multiplex PCR, and its TCRdb copy is limited to in-frame clones, with some not included. The sample gives roughly 400,000 clones, 8% to 10% of which show up once; around 0.66% is in the top ten. These receptors' antigens are unknown. The sequencing input was central memory CD4+ T cells from blood. These receptors originate from a man aged 30 to 45 with type 1 diabetes.

This clone was observed a handful of times. V gene TRBV28 combines with J gene TRBJ2-6; 7 bases fit TRBD1. Per the germline V gene, CDR1 is MDHEN and CDR2 is SYDVKM. Unmatched junction bases numbered 18, after V lost 10 bases and J lost 0 bases. The CDR3 totals 19 residues. CDR3 sequence reads: CAINTPLGTATSGANVLTF. CDR3 DNA: TGTGCCATAAATACCCCTTTGGGGACAGCCACCTCTGGGGCCAACGTCCTGACTTTC.

The DNA of the CDR3 is TGTGCCTGGAGGCGGCTAGCGGGAGGGGAGACCCAGTACTTC. It codes for CAWRRLAGGETQYF. The V gene is TRBV30, the J gene TRBJ2-5, with 12 bases identical to TRBD2. V was clipped by 3 bases and J by 5 bases; unmatched bases: 4. The CDR3 is made up of 14 amino acids. CDR1 and CDR2 (germline): GTSNPN, SVGIG (reference sequence).

There are a few counts of this clone. The chain couples TRBV7-2 to TRBJ1-1; tentative D call: TRBD1 (6 bases). The ends were cut back, 6 bases at V and 1 base at J, with 18 bases in the middle. The germline V gene encodes CDR1 SGHTA and CDR2 FQGNSA. The CDR3 has 16 residues. The CDR3: CASRPPQQGRNTEAFF. The CDR3, as DNA: TGTGCCAGCAGACCTCCCCAACAGGGCAGGAACACTGAAGCTTTCTTT.